Listed here is a single T cell receptor beta chain. The data stem from a study of blood T cell repertoires in COVID-19. TCRdb's table, derived via immunoSEQ multiplex PCR, lists solely in-frame clones and lacks some. Here the sample spans a few hundred thousand clones, around 84% being singletons. CDR1 is SNHLY, CDR2 FYNNEI, per germline. The ends were cut back, 10 bases at V and 0 bases at J, with 17 bases in the middle. This CDR3 has 15 amino acids. The clonotype originates from a young man with acute COVID-19. This chain uses TRBV2 with TRBJ2-3, with a weak D call TRBD2 (5 bases). The specimen sequenced was PBMCs or T cells enriched from blood (not recorded which). The CDR3 DNA reads TGTGCCACCACTAGTTGGGAGCGGAGCACAGATACGCAGTATTTT. Its protein is CATTSWERSTDTQYF.